The subject of this entry is one TCR beta chain. Its antigen is currently unknown. This sample stems from a study of cytomegalovirus exposure and HLA in healthy donors. Study-level findings and limits: A later analysis found first-cohort TCR clusters tended to co-occur in the 120 validation repertoires. Cytomegalovirus status was reportedly diagnosed by the classifier with high sensitivity and specificity.

Measured with immunoSEQ multiplex PCR; TCRdb has only the in-frame clones, and not every one. Among under 400,000 clones listed, approximately 90% were seen once. The V and J ends lost 5 bases and 6 bases, in that order; junction bases with no gene match: 6. The germline V gene has CDR1 MNHEY and CDR2 SVGAGI. The CDR3 length is 14 residues. The sample was PBMCs. The clonotype was recovered from a woman aged 18 to 35 in good health and CMV-seronegative. This chain joins TRBV6-5 and TRBJ1-4, with 7 bases aligning to TRBD1. CDR3 nucleotide sequence: TGTGCCAGCAGTCCCCCCGGGACAGATGAAAAACTGTTTTTT. Translated, it gives CASSPPGTDEKLFF.